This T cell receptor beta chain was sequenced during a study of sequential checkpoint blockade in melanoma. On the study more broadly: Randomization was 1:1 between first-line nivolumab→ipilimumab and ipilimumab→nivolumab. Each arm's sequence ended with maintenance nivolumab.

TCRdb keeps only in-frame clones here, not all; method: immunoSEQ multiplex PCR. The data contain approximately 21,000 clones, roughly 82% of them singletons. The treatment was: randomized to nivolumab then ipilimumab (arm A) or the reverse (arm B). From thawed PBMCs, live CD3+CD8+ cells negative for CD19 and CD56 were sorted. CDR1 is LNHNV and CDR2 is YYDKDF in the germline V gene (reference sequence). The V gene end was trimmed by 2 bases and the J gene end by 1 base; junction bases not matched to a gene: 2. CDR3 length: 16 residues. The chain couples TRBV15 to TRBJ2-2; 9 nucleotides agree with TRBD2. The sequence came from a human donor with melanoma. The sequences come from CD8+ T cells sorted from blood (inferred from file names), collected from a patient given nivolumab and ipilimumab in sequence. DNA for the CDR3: TGTGCCACCAGCAGAAAACTAGCGGGGAACACCGGGGAGCTGTTTTTT. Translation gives CATSRKLAGNTGELFF.